The 19 T cell receptor beta chains listed next were all sequenced from one sample in a study of vaccination effects on CD4 cells after COVID-19. No cognate antigen is known for these TCRs. Produced via immunoSEQ multiplex PCR; TCRdb's table is partial and in-frame only. This sample has 30,000 to 35,000 clones; around 72% occur once, and the top ten carry around 6.6%. Cells that had been cultured for ten to eleven days were the source of isolated CD4+ T cells. Documented for the person is a PCR-confirmed SARS-CoV-2 infection occurring between March and December 2020. All participants had two doses of either the BNT162b2 or mRNA-1273 vaccine. The source was CD4+ T cells from PBMCs cultured without peptide, collected after COVID-19 vaccination. These receptors were obtained from a human donor who had a prior SARS-CoV-2 infection.

This clone showed up just once. The V call is TRBV9, the J call TRBJ2-7, with TRBD1 as a possible D gene (6 bases). V lost 3 bases and J lost 2, with 12 bases in between. The CDR3 runs to 14 residues. Germline-derived CDR1 and CDR2 are SGDLS and YYNGEE. The CDR3 region has the DNA TGTGCCAGCAGCGGGGGTGGGGGCGCCTACGAGCAGTACTTC. It specifies CASSGGGGAYEQYF.

The V gene is TRBV24-1, the J gene TRBJ2-3; the D call may be TRBD1 or TRBD2 (6 bases each). Germline lookup yields CDR1 KGHDR and CDR2 SFDVKD. There are 15 residues in the CDR3. The germline V and J ends were trimmed by 9 bases and 2 bases, with 17 bases remaining between them. CDR3 nucleotide sequence: TGTGCCACCTCAAGAGGGGGACTTTCCACAGATACGCAGTATTTT. Protein sequence: CATSRGGLSTDTQYF.

The chain joins TRBV7-2 to TRBJ2-7, with 13 bases fitting TRBD2. There are 17 residues in the CDR3. Trimming took 1 base from V and 5 from J; bases not matched to a gene: 8. From germline, CDR1 is SGHTA and CDR2 FQGNSA. The CDR3: CASSLVPPGLAGHEQYF. CDR3 in DNA: TGTGCCAGCAGCTTAGTCCCCCCGGGACTAGCGGGACACGAGCAGTACTTC.

The V gene is TRBV5-1, the J gene TRBJ1-1; 9 bases line up with TRBD1. This CDR3 is 13 amino acids long. The J segment lost 3 bases and the V segment lost 3 bases, leaving 0 bases of the junction unmatched. Germline loops: CDR1 SGHRS, CDR2 YFSETQ. The CDR3 sequence: CASSWDRDTEAFF. The CDR3, as DNA: TGCGCCAGCAGCTGGGACAGGGACACTGAAGCTTTCTTT.

This clone was detected only a few times. The J gene is TRBJ2-1, the V gene TRBV3-1 (or the pseudogene TRBV3-2), with D possibly called TRBD1 or TRBD2 (5 bases each). The CDR3 has 14 amino acids. V dropped 0 bases and J dropped 6 bases, with 9 bases sitting between them. Germline V gives CDR1 LGHDT, CDR2 YNNKEL (reference sequence). CDR3 in amino acids: CASSQDWGFNEQFF. The CDR3 DNA reads as TGTGCCAGCAGCCAAGATTGGGGGTTCAATGAGCAGTTCTTC.

The J gene is TRBJ2-7, the V gene TRBV11-3; D gene uncertain. With 5 bases removed from V and 2 bases from J, the gap between germline ends came to 16 bases. This CDR3 contains 15 residues. Germline V CDR1 and CDR2: SGHNT, YENEEA. The CDR3 nucleotides read TGTGCCAGCAGCGTCGACCCCACCGGCGCCTACGAGCAGTACTTC. This encodes CASSVDPTGAYEQYF.

V gene TRBV5-1 combines with J gene TRBJ1-2; D call uncertain. Germline loops: CDR1 SGHRS, CDR2 YFSETQ. The V end lost 2 bases, the J end lost 6 bases, and 14 bases lay between the germline ends. CDR3 length: 14 residues. Here the CDR3 reads CASSFRALVDGYTF. CDR3 DNA: TGCGCCAGCAGCTTTCGGGCCTTGGTCGATGGCTACACCTTC. Drawing the rest from reference TRBV5-1 and TRBJ1-2, the complete variable domain is KAGVTQTPRYLIKTRGQQVTLSCSPISGHRSVSWYQQTPGQGLQFLFEYFSETQRNKGNFPGRFSGRQFSNSRSEMNVSTLELGDSALYLCASSFRALVDGYTFGSGTRLTVV.

V and J are TRBV24-1 and TRBJ2-3; unclear D gene. There are 14 residues in the CDR3. Germline CDR1 KGHDR, CDR2 SFDVKD. Trimming took off 4 bases at V and 3 bases at J, with 10 bases between the two ends. As DNA, the CDR3 is TGTGCCACCAGTGACCCGTCACTGACAGATACGCAGTATTTT. It specifies CATSDPSLTDTQYF.

The chain carries TRBV4-2 and TRBJ2-7, with TRBD2 as a possible D gene (6 bases). The V end was cut by 0 bases, the J end by 4 bases, with 19 bases between. Germline V gene data show CDR1 as LGHNA and CDR2 as YNFKEQ. The CDR3 runs 17 residues. The CDR3 DNA sequence: TGTGCCAGCAGCCAAGATTCGGCCCGCGGGATTCGATACGAGCAGTACTTC. Its translation is CASSQDSARGIRYEQYF.

This clone was counted between two and nine times. This chain uses TRBV4-1 with TRBJ2-1; tentative D call: TRBD1 (6 bases). Trimming removed 2 bases at V and 6 bases at J, with 20 bases between. The CDR3 totals 17 residues. Germline CDR1 is MGHRA and CDR2 is YSYEKL. CDR3 DNA sequence: TGCGCCAGCAGCCAAAGAAGTACAGGGCTTTTCGGCAATGAGCAGTTCTTC. Translating gives CASSQRSTGLFGNEQFF.

In its sample, this clone was seen a few times. The chain has TRBV12-3 or TRBV12-4 and TRBJ1-5; D uncertain. Trimming cost V 4 bases and J 4 bases, with 8 bases left between them. This CDR3 is 13 amino acids long. In nucleotides, the CDR3 is TGTGCCAGCAGTTACCGGCAGAATCAGCCCCAGCATTTT. Residues: CASSYRQNQPQHF.

This chain connects TRBV18 to TRBJ1-6; perhaps TRBD1 as D (5 bases). The CDR3 totals 17 residues. In germline, CDR1 is KGHSH, CDR2 LQKENI. Deletions cut 0 bases from V and 13 bases from J, with 22 bases between. The CDR3 sequence: CASSPPGTNRIVIPLHF. The CDR3 coding sequence is TGTGCCAGCTCACCACCAGGGACTAATCGCATTGTTATCCCCCTCCACTTT.

This chain links TRBV6-6 with TRBJ1-6; D not certain. The germline V gene encodes CDR1 MNHNY and CDR2 SVGAGI (reference sequence). The CDR3 is made up of 13 amino acids. Trimming removed 4 bases from V and 9 bases from J, with 10 bases in between. The CDR3 sequence is CASSSRTASPLHF. Here the CDR3 DNA reads TGTGCCAGCAGTTCAAGGACGGCTTCACCCCTCCACTTT.

The chain uses TRBV3-1 (or the pseudogene TRBV3-2) and TRBJ2-7; TRBD1 matches at 10 bases. Germline V CDR1 and CDR2: LGHDT, YNNKEL (reference sequence). The CDR3 runs 15 residues. Trimming took 4 bases from V and 1 from J; bases not matched to a gene: 4. The CDR3 sequence is CASSRRQGASYEQYF. For the CDR3, the DNA is TGTGCCAGCAGCCGACGACAGGGGGCATCCTACGAGCAGTACTTC.

J is TRBJ1-4 and V is TRBV30; 8 bases align to TRBD1. Looked up from germline, CDR1 is GTSNPN and CDR2 is SVGIG (reference sequence). This CDR3 has 13 residues. V shed 2 bases, J shed 7 bases, and the junction held 3 bases outside the gene matches. The CDR3 sequence: CAWSRQGSEKLFF. As DNA, the CDR3 is TGTGCCTGGAGTCGACAGGGGAGTGAAAAACTGTTTTTT.

This clone was seen a few times. The gene calls are TRBV5-4 and TRBJ1-3; D unresolved. V lost 0 bases and J lost 0, with 13 bases in between. The CDR3 contains 17 residues. Looked up from germline, CDR1 is SGHNT and CDR2 is YYREEE (reference sequence). The CDR3: CASSLAGRAPSGNTIYF. CDR3 sequence (DNA): TGTGCCAGCAGCTTGGCCGGGAGGGCCCCCTCTGGAAACACCATATATTTT.

This chain joins TRBV7-2 and TRBJ1-5, with no clear D. Germline assignment: CDR1 SGHTA and CDR2 FQGNSA. The CDR3 is 15 amino acids. V dropped 0 bases and J dropped 0 bases, with 6 bases sitting between them. CDR3 amino acids: CASSLALGSNQPQHF. The CDR3 bases are TGTGCCAGCAGCTTAGCCTTGGGTAGCAATCAGCCCCAGCATTTT. Full variable domain (rest looked up from reference TRBV7-2 and TRBJ1-5): GAGVSQSPSNKVTEKGKDVELRCDPISGHTALYWYRQSLGQGLEFLIYFQGNSAPDKSGLPSDRFSAERTGGSVSTLTIQRTQQEDSAVYLCASSLALGSNQPQHFGDGTRLSIL.

The chain uses TRBV5-4 and TRBJ2-7; D is tentatively TRBD1 or TRBD2 (5 bases each). V gave up 3 bases and J gave up 2 bases, with 18 bases separating them. This CDR3 comprises 16 residues. Germline V CDR1 and CDR2: SGHNT, YYREEE (reference sequence). CDR3 loop: CASSSWTGTRTYEQYF. For the CDR3, the DNA is TGTGCCAGCAGCTCGTGGACCGGGACGAGAACCTACGAGCAGTACTTC.

The chain joins TRBV18 to TRBJ2-2; a possible D gene is TRBD2 (6 bases). Trimming shortened V by 4 bases and J by 7 bases, and 16 bases separated the two germline ends. The CDR3 consists of 15 residues. In germline, CDR1 is KGHSH, CDR2 LQKENI. The CDR3 here is CASSQRRETSGELFF. CDR3 DNA: TGTGCCAGCTCACAGAGACGGGAGACAAGCGGGGAGCTGTTTTTT.